The present entry profiles one T cell receptor (beta chain) with its context. This clonotype was observed a few times. Its binding antigen is unknown. Base qualities are not provided; no much larger clone lies one nucleotide away. TCR libraries for sorted subsets were made from some 1 million sorted CD4+ or CD8+ T cells. Peripheral blood was subjected to Ficoll-Hypaque density gradient centrifugation to isolate PBMCs, which were then cryopreserved in liquid nitrogen. Paired sorted CD4+ and CD8+ subsets came from healthy controls, HAM/TSP patients and MS patients. To synthesize cDNA, template-switch 5'RACE was performed with a primer carrying a 10-nucleotide random unique molecular identifier so that each TCR transcript was tagged. Each sequencing run produced over 180 million TCR-beta sequences covering 15-18 subjects. The RNeasy kit was used for extraction of total RNA. TCR-beta VDJ regions were amplified with primers for the TCR constant region and the 5'RACE anchor, using the KAPA Real-time Library Amplification kit. A first PCR added sample indexes and Illumina adaptors, after which a second PCR increased the library yield. The roughly 650 bp TCR product was size-selected on a 2% E-gel SizeSelection system after Ampure bead purification. Before pooling, library quality was assessed on a Bioanalyzer, concentration was determined with Qubit, and library quantification was performed with the Kapa Library Quantification kit. An Illumina HiSeq 2500 sequenced the libraries paired-end 2 x 150 bp. To increase sequence diversity, roughly 24-32% phiX was spiked into each library pool. As for the original processing: Quality-filtered reads were processed with the UMI-based MiGEC pipeline, which removed over 85% of raw TCR sequences during error correction. IMGT germline references were used for aligning VDJ genes, and each clonotype was defined as a unique CDR3 amino acid sequence together with its V-J genes. Clonal expansion, Shannon diversity and CDR3 relatedness (CalcPairwiseDistances, ClusterSamples) were evaluated with VDJtools, and phylogenetic trees were built with CLCbio workbench. Expanded clones were defined as having at least 8 unique UMIs, based on coefficient-of-variation modelling across technical triplicates. TCRdb reprocessed the public reads (quality trimming at Q25 with fastp, clone calling with MiXCR) and kept in-frame beta chains. Rows are combined by CDR3 protein, so each entry shows the most common genes and DNA. The authors' filters were not applied to this entry. Present in this sample are tens of thousands of distinct CDR3 sequences, 20% to 25% of which were seen just once. The ten largest make up roughly 27% of the sample.

At the junction V is shortened by 4 bases and J by 2 bases, with 15 bases in between. Including the terminal cysteine and phenylalanine, the CDR3 comprises 17 residues. CDR3 DNA only is kept here, 51 bases in frame from base 1. From a lookup of the germline V gene (reference sequence), CDR1 and CDR2 are LGHDT and YNNKEL. The sample belongs to a study of neurological immune-mediated disorders (dated by TCRdb to between 2018 and 2020). Turning to the overall study: The study compared peripheral blood TCR-beta repertoires of HTLV-I-associated myelopathy (HAM/TSP) patients, multiple sclerosis patients and healthy controls using UMI-based sequencing. The approximately 100 TCR-beta libraries included longitudinal samples, technical triplicates and paired sorted CD4+ and CD8+ T-cell subsets alongside PBMC samples. The cohort included approximately 68 subjects: about 14 with HAM/TSP, about 34 with multiple sclerosis, and some 20 healthy controls.

Findings and caveats that apply to the study as a whole: TCR clonal expansion was greatest in HAM/TSP patients and smallest in MS patients, who ranked below even healthy controls. Across subjects, expanded clones never shared an identical CDR3 amino acid sequence, which suggests that the TCR-beta repertoires in every group were private.

Sample: CD4+ T cells from blood. The V and J genes are TRBV3-1 and TRBJ2-6; matching of 6 bases hints at TRBD1 as the D gene. This clonotype originated in a man aged 50 to 59 with HTLV-1-associated myelopathy (HAM/TSP). This receptor carries the CDR3 CASSRGRGIAGANVLTF. The DNA reads as follows: TGTGCCAGCAGCCGTGGCAGGGGTATTGCTGGGGCCAACGTCCTGACTTTC.